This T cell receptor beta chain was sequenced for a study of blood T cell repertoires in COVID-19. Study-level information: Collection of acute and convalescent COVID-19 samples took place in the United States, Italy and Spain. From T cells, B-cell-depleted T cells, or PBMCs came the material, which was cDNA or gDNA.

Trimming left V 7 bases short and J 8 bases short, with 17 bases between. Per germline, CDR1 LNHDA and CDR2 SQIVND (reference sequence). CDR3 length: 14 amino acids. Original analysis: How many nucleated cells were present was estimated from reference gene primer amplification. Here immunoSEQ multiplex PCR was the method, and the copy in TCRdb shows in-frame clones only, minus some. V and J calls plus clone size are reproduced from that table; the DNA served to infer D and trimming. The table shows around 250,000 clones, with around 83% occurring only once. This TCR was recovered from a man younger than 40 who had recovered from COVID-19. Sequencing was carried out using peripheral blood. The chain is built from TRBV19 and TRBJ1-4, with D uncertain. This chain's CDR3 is CASTLGVPGEKLFF. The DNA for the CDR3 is TGTGCCAGTACCCTCGGGGTACCGGGAGAAAAACTGTTTTTT.